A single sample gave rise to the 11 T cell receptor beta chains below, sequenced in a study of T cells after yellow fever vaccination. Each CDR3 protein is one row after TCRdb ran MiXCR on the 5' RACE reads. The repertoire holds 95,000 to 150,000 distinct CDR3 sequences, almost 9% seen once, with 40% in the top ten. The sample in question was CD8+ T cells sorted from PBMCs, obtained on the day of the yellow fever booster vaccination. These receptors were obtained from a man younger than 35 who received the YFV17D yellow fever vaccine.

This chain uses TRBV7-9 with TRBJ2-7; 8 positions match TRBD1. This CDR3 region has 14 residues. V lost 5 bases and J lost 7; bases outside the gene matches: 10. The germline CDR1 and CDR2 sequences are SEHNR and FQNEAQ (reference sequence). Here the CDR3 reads CASSPKDRGGEQYV. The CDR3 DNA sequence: TGTGCCAGCAGCCCAAAAGACAGGGGCGGAGAGCAGTACGTC.

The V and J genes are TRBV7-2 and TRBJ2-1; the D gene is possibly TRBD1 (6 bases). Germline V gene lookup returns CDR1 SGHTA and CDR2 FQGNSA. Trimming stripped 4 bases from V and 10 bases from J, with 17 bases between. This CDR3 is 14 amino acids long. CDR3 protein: CASSSKQGYGEQFF. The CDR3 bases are TGTGCCAGCAGCTCTAAGCAGGGGTATGGAGAGCAGTTCTTC.

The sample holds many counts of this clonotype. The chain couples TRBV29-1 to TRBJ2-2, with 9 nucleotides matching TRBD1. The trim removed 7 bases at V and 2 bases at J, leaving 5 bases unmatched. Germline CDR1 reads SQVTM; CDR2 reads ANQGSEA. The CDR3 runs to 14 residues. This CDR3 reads CSARDRENTGELFF. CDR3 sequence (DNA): TGCAGCGCTCGGGACAGGGAAAACACCGGGGAGCTGTTTTTT.

The CDR3 coding sequence is TGCGCCAGCAGCCGACGGGACAGGGGGCACGAGCAGTACTTC. This encodes CASSRRDRGHEQYF. This chain connects TRBV5-1 to TRBJ2-7, with TRBD1 matching over 12 bases. Trimming cost V 4 bases and J 5 bases; bases outside gene matches: 4. CDR1 and CDR2 from the germline V gene are SGHRS and YFSETQ. This CDR3 region has 14 residues.

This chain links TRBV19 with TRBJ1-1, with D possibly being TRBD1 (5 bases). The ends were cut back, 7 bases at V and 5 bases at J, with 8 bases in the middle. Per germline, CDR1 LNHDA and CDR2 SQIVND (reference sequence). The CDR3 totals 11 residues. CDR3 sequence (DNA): TGTGCCAGTACCCCAGGGACTGAAGCTTTCTTT. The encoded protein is CASTPGTEAFF. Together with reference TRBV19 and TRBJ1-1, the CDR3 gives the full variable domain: DGGITQSPKYLFRKEGQNVTLSCEQNLNHDAMYWYRQDPGQGLRLIYYSQIVNDFQKGDIAEGYSVSREKKESFPLTVTSAQKNPTAFYLCASTPGTEAFFGQGTRLTVV.

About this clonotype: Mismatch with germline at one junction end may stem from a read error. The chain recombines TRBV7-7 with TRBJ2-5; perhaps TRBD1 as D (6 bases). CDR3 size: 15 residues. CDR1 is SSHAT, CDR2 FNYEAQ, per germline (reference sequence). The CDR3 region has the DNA TGTGCTAGCAGCCGAAGCCAGGGGTCGGGAGAGACCCAGTACTTC. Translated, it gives CASSRSQGSGETQYF.

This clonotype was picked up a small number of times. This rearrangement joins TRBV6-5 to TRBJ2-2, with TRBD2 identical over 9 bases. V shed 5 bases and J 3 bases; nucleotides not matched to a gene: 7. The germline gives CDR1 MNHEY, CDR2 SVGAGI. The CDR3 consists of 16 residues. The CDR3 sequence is CASSLLAGAYTGELFF. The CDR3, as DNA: TGTGCCAGCAGTCTATTAGCGGGGGCCTACACCGGGGAGCTGTTTTTT.

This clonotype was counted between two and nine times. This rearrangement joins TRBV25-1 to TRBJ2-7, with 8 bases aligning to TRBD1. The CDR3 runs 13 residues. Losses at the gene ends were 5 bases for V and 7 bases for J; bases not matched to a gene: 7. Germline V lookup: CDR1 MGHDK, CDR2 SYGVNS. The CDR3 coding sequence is TGTGCCAGCAGTTTCCAGGGGGCGAGGGAGCAGTACTTC. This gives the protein CASSFQGAREQYF.

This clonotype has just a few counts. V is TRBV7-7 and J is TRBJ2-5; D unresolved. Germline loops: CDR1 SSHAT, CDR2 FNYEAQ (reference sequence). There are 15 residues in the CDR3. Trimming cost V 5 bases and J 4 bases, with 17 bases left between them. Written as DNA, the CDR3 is TGTGCCAGCAGCCGATATTTTGAAGGGCGAGAGACCCAGTACTTC. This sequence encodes CASSRYFEGRETQYF.

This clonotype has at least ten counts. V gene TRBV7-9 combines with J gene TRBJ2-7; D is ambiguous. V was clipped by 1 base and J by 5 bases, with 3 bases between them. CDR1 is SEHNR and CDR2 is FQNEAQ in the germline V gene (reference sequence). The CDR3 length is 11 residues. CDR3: CASSLGDEQYF. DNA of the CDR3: TGTGCCAGCAGCTTAGGGGACGAGCAGTACTTC.

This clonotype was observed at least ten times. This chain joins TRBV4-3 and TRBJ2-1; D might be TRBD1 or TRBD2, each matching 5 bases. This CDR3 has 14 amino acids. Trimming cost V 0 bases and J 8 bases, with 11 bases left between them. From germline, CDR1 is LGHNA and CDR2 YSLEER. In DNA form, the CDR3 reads TGCGCCAGCAGCCAAGATGTGGGGGACGATGAGCAGTTCTTC. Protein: CASSQDVGDDEQFF.